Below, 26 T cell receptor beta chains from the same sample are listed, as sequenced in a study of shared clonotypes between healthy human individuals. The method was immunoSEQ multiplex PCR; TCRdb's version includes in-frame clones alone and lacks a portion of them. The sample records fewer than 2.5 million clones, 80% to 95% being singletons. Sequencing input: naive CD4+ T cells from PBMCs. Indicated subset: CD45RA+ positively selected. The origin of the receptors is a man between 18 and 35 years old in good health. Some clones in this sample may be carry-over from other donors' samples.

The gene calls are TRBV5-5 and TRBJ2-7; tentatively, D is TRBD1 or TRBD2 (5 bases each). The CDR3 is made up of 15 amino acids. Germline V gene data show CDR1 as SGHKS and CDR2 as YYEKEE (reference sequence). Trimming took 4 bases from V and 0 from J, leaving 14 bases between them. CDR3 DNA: TGTGCCAGCAGCGGGAACAGGAGGAACTCCTACGAGCAGTACTTC. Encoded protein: CASSGNRRNSYEQYF.

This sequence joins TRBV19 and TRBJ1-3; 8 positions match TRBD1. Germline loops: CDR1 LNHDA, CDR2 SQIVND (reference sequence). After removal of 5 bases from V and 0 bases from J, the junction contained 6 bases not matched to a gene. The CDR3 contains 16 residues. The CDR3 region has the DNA TGTGCCAGTAGTTGGTTGACAGGGGACTCTGGAAACACCATATATTTT. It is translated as CASSWLTGDSGNTIYF.

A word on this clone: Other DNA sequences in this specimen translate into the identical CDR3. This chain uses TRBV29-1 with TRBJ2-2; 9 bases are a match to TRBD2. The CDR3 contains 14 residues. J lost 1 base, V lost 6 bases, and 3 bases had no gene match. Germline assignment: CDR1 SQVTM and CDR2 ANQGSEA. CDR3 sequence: CSVLSGRNTGELFF. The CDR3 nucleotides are TGCAGCGTCCTTAGCGGGAGGAACACCGGGGAGCTGTTTTTT.

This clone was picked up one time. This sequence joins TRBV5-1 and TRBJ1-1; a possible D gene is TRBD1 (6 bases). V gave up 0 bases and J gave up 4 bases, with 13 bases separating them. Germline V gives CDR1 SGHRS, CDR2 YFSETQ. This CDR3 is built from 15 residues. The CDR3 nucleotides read TGCGCCAGCAGCTTGGCCGGGGGCTTCGGCACTGAAGCTTTCTTT. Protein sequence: CASSLAGGFGTEAFF.

The CDR3 here is CASSVGSGGRRTEAFF. CDR3 in DNA: TGTGCCAGCAGCGTAGGTTCAGGGGGCCGTCGCACTGAAGCTTTCTTT. V gene TRBV9 combines with J gene TRBJ1-1, with TRBD1 identical over 8 bases. J lost 4 bases, V lost 0 bases, and 8 bases had no gene match. The CDR3 covers 16 residues. Germline CDR1 reads SGDLS; CDR2 reads YYNGEE. Together with reference TRBV9 and TRBJ1-1, the CDR3 gives the full variable domain: DSGVTQTPKHLITATGQRVTLRCSPRSGDLSVYWYQQSLDQGLQFLIQYYNGEERAKGNILERFSAQQFPDLHSELNLSSLELGDSALYFCASSVGSGGRRTEAFFGQGTRLTVV.

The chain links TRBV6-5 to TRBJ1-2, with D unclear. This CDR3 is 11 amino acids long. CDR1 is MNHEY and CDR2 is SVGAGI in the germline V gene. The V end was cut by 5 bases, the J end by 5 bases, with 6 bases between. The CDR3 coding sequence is TGTGCCAGCAGTGCGGGGTATGGCTACACCTTC. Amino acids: CASSAGYGYTF.

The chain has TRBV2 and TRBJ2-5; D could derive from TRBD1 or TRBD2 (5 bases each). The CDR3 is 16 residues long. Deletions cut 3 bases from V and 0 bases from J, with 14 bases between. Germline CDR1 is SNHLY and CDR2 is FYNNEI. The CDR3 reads CASSDVGAGYQETQYF. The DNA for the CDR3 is TGTGCCAGCAGTGACGTCGGGGCAGGGTACCAAGAGACCCAGTACTTC.

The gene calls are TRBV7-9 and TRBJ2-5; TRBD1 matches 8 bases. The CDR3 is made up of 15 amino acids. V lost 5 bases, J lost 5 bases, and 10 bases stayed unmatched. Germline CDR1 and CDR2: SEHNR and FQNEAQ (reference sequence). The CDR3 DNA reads TGTGCCAGCAGCCTCCCGACAGGGGCTGGGGAGACCCAGTACTTC. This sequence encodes CASSLPTGAGETQYF.

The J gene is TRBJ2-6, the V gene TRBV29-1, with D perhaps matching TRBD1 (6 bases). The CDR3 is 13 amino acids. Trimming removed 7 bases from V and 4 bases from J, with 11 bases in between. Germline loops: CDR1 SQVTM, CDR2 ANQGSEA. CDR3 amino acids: CSARGLGANVLTF. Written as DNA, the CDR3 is TGCAGCGCCAGGGGTCTCGGGGCCAACGTCCTGACTTTC.

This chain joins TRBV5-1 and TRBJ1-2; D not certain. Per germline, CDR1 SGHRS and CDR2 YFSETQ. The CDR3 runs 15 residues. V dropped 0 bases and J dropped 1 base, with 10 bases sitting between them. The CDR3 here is CASSLGPEGNYGYTF. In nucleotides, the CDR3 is TGCGCCAGCAGCTTGGGGCCAGAGGGTAACTATGGCTACACCTTC.

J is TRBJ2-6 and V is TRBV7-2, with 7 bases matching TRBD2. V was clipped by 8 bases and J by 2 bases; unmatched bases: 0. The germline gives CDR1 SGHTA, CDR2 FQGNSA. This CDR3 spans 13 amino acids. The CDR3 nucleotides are TGTGCCAGCGCGGGAGCTGGGGCCAACGTCCTGACTTTC. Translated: CASAGAGANVLTF.

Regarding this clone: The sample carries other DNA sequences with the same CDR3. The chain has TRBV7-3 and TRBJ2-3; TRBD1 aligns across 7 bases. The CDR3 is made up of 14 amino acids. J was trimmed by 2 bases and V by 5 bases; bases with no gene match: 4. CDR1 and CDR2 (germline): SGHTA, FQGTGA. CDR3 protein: CASSPGQITDTQYF. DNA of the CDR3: TGTGCCAGCAGCCCGGGACAGATCACAGATACGCAGTATTTT. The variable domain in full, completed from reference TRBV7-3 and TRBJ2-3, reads GAGVSQTPSNKVTEKGKYVELRCDPISGHTALYWYRQSLGQGPEFLIYFQGTGAADDSGLPNDRFFAVRPEGSVSTLKIQRTERGDSAVYLCASSPGQITDTQYFGPGTRLTVL.

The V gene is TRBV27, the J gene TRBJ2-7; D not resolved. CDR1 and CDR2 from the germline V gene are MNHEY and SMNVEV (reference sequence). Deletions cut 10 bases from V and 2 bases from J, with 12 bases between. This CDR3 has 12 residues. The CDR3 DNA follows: TGTGCCACCACGGGTAATACCTACGAGCAGTACTTC. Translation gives CATTGNTYEQYF.

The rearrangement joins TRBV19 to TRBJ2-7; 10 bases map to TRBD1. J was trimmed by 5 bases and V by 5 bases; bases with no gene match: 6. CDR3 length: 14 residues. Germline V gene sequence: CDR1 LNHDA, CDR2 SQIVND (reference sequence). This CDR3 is CASSPRDRGDEQYF. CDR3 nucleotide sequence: TGTGCCAGTAGTCCCCGGGACAGGGGCGACGAGCAGTACTTC. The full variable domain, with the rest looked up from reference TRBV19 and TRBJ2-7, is DGGITQSPKYLFRKEGQNVTLSCEQNLNHDAMYWYRQDPGQGLRLIYYSQIVNDFQKGDIAEGYSVSREKKESFPLTVTSAQKNPTAFYLCASSPRDRGDEQYFGPGTRLTVT.

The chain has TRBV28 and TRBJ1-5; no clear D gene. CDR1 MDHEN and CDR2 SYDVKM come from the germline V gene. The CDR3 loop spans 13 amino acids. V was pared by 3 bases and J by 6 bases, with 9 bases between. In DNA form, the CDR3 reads TGTGCCAGCAGTTTGAATCTTGGTCAGCCCCAGCATTTT. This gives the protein CASSLNLGQPQHF.

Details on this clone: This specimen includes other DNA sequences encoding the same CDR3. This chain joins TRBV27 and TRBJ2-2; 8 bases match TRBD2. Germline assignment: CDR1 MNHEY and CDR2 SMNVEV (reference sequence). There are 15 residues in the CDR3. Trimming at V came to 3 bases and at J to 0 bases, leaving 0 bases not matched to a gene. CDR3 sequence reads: CASSLRGANTGELFF. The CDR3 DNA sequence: TGTGCCAGCAGTTTGCGGGGGGCGAACACCGGGGAGCTGTTTTTT.

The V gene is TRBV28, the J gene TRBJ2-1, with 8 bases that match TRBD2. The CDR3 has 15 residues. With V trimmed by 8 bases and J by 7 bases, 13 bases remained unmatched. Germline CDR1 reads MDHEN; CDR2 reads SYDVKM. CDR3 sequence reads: CASQRERVLRNEQFF. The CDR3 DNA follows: TGTGCCAGCCAGCGGGAGAGGGTACTGAGAAATGAGCAGTTCTTC.

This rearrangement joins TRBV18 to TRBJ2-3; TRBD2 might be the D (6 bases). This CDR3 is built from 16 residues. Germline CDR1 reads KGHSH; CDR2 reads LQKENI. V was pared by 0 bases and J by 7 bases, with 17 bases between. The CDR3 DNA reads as TGTGCCAGCTCACCACCAGTGGGCGGGACCCTAAATACGCAGTATTTT. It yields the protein CASSPPVGGTLNTQYF.

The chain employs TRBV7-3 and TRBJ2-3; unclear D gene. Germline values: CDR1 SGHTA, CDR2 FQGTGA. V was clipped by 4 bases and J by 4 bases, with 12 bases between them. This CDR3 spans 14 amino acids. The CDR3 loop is CASSSPGGPDTQYF. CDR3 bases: TGTGCCAGCAGCTCACCGGGTGGTCCAGATACGCAGTATTTT.

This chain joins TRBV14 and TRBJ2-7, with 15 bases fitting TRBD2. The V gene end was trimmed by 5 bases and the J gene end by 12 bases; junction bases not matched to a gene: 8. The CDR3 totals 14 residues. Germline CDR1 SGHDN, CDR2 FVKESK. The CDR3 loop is CASSSHGTSGRLYF. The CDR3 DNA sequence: TGTGCCAGCAGCTCACACGGGACTAGCGGGAGGCTGTACTTC.

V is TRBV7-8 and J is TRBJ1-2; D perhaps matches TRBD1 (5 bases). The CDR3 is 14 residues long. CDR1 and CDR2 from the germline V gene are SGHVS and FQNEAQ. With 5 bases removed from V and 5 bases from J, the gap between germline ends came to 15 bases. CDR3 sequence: CASSREGRLYGYTF. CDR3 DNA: TGTGCCAGCAGCCGAGAGGGACGGCTTTATGGCTACACCTTC.

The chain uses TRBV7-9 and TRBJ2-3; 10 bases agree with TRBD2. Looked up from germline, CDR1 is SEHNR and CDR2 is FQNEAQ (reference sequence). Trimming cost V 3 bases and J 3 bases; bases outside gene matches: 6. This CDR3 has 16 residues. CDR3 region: CASSLALAGGTDTQYF. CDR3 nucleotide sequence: TGTGCCAGCAGCTTGGCATTAGCGGGAGGTACAGATACGCAGTATTTT. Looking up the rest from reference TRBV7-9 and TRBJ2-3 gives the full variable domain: DTGVSQNPRHKITKRGQNVTFRCDPISEHNRLYWYRQTLGQGPEFLTYFQNEAQLEKSRLLSDRFSAERPKGSFSTLEIQRTEQGDSAMYLCASSLALAGGTDTQYFGPGTRLTVL.

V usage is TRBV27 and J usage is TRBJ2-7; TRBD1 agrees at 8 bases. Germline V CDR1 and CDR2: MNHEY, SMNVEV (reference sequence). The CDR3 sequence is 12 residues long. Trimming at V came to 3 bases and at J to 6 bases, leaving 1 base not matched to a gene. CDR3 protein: CASSFRGLEQYF. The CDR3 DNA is TGTGCCAGCAGTTTCAGGGGGCTCGAGCAGTACTTC.

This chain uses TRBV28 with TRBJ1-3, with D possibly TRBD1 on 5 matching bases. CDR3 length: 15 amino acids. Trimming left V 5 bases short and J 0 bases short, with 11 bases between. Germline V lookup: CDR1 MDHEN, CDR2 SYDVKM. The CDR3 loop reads CASSVGGPSGNTIYF. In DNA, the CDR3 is TGTGCCAGCAGTGTCGGGGGACCCTCTGGAAACACCATATATTTT.

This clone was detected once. The CDR3 region is CSVEGGTSGLAYNEQFF. CDR3 in DNA: TGCAGCGTTGAGGGGGGTACTAGCGGGCTCGCCTACAATGAGCAGTTCTTC. The rearrangement links TRBV29-1 to TRBJ2-1; 9 bases are shared with TRBD2. CDR1 is SQVTM, CDR2 ANQGSEA, per germline. CDR3 length: 17 amino acids. V lost 3 bases to trimming and J lost 2 bases; unmatched junction nucleotides: 11.

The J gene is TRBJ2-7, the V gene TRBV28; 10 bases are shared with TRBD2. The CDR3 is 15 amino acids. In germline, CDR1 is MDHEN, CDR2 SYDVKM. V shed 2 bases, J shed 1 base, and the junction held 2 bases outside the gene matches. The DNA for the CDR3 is TGTGCCAGCAGTTTAGGTAGCGGGAGGTCCTACGAGCAGTACTTC. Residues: CASSLGSGRSYEQYF.